Sequencing of this TCR beta chain was carried out in a study of blood T cell repertoires in COVID-19. The wider study: The origin of the acute and convalescent COVID-19 samples was the United States, Italy and Spain. PBMCs, B-cell-depleted T cells, or T cells were the source of the cDNA or gDNA that made up the material.

Per germline, CDR1 LNHDA and CDR2 SQIVND (reference sequence). Trimming took off 6 bases at V and 0 bases at J, with 18 bases between the two ends. The CDR3 is made up of 18 amino acids. Per the authors' pipeline: Amplification from reference gene primers served as the basis for estimated nucleated cell counts. Some clones are missing from TCRdb's copy, which holds only in-frame ones; the method was immunoSEQ multiplex PCR. For V, J and clone size, that table is used; D and trimming come from the DNA. The sample includes approximately 60,000 clones, around 88% of them seen just once. This clonotype was sampled from a human donor in a cohort sampled during active COVID-19. Sequencing was carried out using peripheral blood. The chain is built from TRBV19 and TRBJ1-6; the D gene is possibly TRBD1 (5 bases). CDR3 nucleotide sequence: TGTGCCAGTAGGACCTCGGGACTACCAAACTCCTATAATTCACCCCTCCACTTT. This translates into CASRTSGLPNSYNSPLHF.